The T cell receptor beta chain under discussion was sequenced for a study of blood T cell repertoires in COVID-19 (dated by TCRdb to 2019 to 2021). Study-level background: The collaborator samples originated in the United States, Italy and Spain and spanned the acute and convalescent phases of COVID-19. The sample metadata nearly always contained a de-identified subject ID, COVID-19 status, age in years and sex. Subjects who had been exposed to COVID-19, were actively infected with it, or had recovered from it provided the deeply sampled blood TCRbeta repertoires that made up the dataset. The prospective study material was composed of cDNA or gDNA derived from T cells, B-cell-depleted T cells, or PBMCs. Samples were obtained from the ongoing ImmuneRACE study (first 160 participants) and from about 1,300 subjects provided by 6 global collaborators. Where HLA class I and class II types were available, the types were taken from metadata supplied by the sample provider, not from assay-based typing. The repertoires were made available in a free public database intended to serve as a resource for research on the immune response to SARS-CoV-2. What the authors observed across the whole study: The quantity of clinical and demographic metadata differed by source and by participant and was supplied without curation.

Trimming takes 2 bases off V and 2 bases off J; junction bases not matched to a gene: 13. The CDR3 runs 19 residues from the cysteine to the phenylalanine. Of all the DNA, just the CDR3 is kept, 57 bases in frame from base 1. The germline V gene encodes CDR1 SGHTA and CDR2 FQGNSA. The immunoSEQ Assay, a bias-controlled multiplex PCR, was used to amplify TCRbeta CDR3 regions from genomic DNA. In the paper's pipeline: The number of nucleated cells in each sample was estimated from the amplification of reference gene primers within the assay. To quantify the absolute abundance of each unique TCRbeta CDR3 rearrangement, sequence reads were collapsed and filtered. For each sample, productive Simpson clonality was calculated as the square root of Simpson's diversity index over productive rearrangements. Not all clones reach the TCRdb copy of this immuneACCESS table, which keeps in-frame sequences only. Checked studies attribute under half of the gap to unresolved V genes and leave the rest unexplained. V, J and clone size reflect that table, while D and trimming were determined from the DNA. The sample table shows about 220,000 clones, and about 91% are seen once. The ten largest clones represent 2.5% of the sample.

Participants in the prospective study were enrolled through a virtual design, were aged roughly 18 to 90 years, and lived in fewer than 30 United States geographic areas. To assign participants to cohorts, the prospective study relied on clinical history that participants themselves reported in a screening survey and a study questionnaire. In the prospective study, whole blood, serum and a nasopharyngeal or oropharyngeal swab were collected from each participant by mobile phlebotomists. Prospective study participants could optionally give additional blood draws and questionnaires over an approximately two-month period. Before DNA extraction, prospective study blood samples were shipped either frozen or at room temperature. Concerning this clone: The clone's antigen remains unknown. Base qualities are not recorded, but no much larger clone differs from it by a single base.

This chain is built from TRBV7-2 and TRBJ2-3; the junction holds 10 bases that match TRBD2. This sequence was found in a middle-aged woman with acute COVID-19. The sample taken for sequencing was PBMCs or T cells enriched from blood (not recorded which). The nucleotide sequence reads TGTGCCAGCAGCTTAAGGCGGGGTCGGACTAGCGGACTCACAGATACGCAGTATTTT. Translated, it gives CASSLRRGRTSGLTDTQYF.